The T cell receptor beta chain under discussion was sequenced for a study of T cells in Graves' hyperthyroidism and ophthalmopathy. Study-level findings and limits: Most thyroid-expanded clonotypes above 0.001 were also found in blood. Ophthalmopathy got predicted by the model a median about 6.5 months before its onset.

Points on this clonotype: Its antigen is not known. Just one base apart from a much larger clone, this may be a read error. A read error is likely, as this CDR3 ends without the conserved phenylalanine or tryptophan.

Amplified TCR beta CDR3 regions came from RNA transcripts. HTBI primers drove first-round RT-PCR of the TCR CDR3. TCRdb independently ran MiXCR on the multiplex PCR reads; one entry per CDR3 protein. The sample lists hundreds of thousands of distinct CDR3 sequences, over 35% occurring once. Investigators excluded patients with uncontrolled infection, other autoimmune disease, pregnancy or lactation. More than 8 ml fresh peripheral blood yielded the PBMCs. This CDR3 has 12 amino acids. The V gene lost 6 bases and the J gene lost 6 bases, with 15 bases spanning the gap. CDR1 and CDR2 from the germline V gene are DFQATT and SNEGSKA (reference sequence).

V is TRBV20-1 and J is TRBJ2-7; TRBD2 is a possible D gene (6 bases). The TCR originated in a man in his late teens or twenties with Graves' hyperthyroidism. Sequencing used blood. The CDR3 loop is CSARGRTGEQYS. The DNA for the CDR3 is TGCAGTGCGCGGGGCCGCACGGGCGAGCAGTACTCC.